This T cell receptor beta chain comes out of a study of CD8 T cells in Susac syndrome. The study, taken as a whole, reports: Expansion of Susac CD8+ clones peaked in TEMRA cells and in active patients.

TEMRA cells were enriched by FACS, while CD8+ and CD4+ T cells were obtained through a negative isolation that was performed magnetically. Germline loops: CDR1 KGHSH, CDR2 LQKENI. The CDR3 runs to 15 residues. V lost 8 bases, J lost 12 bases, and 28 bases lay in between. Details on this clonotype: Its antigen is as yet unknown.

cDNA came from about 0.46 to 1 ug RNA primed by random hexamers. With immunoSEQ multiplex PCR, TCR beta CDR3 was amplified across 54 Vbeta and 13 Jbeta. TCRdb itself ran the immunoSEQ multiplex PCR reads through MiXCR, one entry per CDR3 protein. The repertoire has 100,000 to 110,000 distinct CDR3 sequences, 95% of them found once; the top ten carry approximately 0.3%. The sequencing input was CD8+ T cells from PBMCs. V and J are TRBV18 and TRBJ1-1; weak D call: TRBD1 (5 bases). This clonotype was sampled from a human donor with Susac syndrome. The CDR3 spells CASESSGGRARSPFF. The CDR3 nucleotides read TGTGCCAGCGAATCGAGCGGGGGAAGGGCCCGAAGTCCTTTCTTT.